This T cell receptor beta chain emerged from a study of shared clonotypes between healthy human individuals. Broader study findings: Clonotype sharing among the donors was expected to vary with sequencing depth.

This CDR3 comprises 17 residues. Germline CDR1 reads MDHEN; CDR2 reads SYDVKM. J was trimmed by 2 bases and V by 2 bases; bases with no gene match: 7. In the case of this clone: The antigen remains undetermined.

Method: immunoSEQ multiplex PCR; TCRdb's copy keeps in-frame clones and lacks some. The sample includes 2,100,000 or so clones, 95% of them seen just once. Sequenced sample: naive CD4+ T cells sorted from blood. Sample subset: CD45RA+ positively selected. This chain joins TRBV28 and TRBJ2-3; TRBD1 agrees at 10 bases. The sequence was collected from a man aged 18 to 35 in good health. The CDR3 spells CASSLLGQGGATDTQYF. CDR3 in DNA: TGTGCCAGCAGTTTACTTGGACAGGGGGGGGCCACAGATACGCAGTATTTT.